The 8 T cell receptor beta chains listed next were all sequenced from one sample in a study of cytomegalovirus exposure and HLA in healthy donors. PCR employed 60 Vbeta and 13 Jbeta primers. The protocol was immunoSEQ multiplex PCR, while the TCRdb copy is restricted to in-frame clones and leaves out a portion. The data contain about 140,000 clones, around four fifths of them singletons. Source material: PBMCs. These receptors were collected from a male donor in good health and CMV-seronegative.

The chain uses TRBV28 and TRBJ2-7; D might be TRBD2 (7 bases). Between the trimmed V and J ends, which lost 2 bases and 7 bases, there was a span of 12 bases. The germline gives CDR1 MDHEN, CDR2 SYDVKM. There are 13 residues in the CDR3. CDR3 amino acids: CASSLSRGGEQYF. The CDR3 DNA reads TGTGCCAGCAGTTTAAGCAGGGGAGGGGAGCAGTACTTC.

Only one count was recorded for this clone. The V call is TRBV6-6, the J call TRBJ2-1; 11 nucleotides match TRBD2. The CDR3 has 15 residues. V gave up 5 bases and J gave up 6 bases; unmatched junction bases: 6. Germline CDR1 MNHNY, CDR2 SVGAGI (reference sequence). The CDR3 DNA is TGTGCCAGCAGTAGCCGGACTAGCGGGTCCAATGAGCAGTTCTTC. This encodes CASSSRTSGSNEQFF.

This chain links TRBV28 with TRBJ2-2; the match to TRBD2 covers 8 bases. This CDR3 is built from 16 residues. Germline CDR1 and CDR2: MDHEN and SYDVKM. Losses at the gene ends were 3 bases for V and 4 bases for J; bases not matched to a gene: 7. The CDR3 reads CASSFASGPTTGELFF. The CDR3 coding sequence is TGTGCCAGCAGTTTCGCTAGCGGGCCCACCACCGGGGAGCTGTTTTTT.

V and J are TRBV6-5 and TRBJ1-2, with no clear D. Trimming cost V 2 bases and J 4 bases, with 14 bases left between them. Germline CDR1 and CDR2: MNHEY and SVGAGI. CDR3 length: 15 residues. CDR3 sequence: CASSYRRELSYGYTF. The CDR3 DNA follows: TGTGCCAGCAGTTACCGTAGGGAGCTGTCCTATGGCTACACCTTC.

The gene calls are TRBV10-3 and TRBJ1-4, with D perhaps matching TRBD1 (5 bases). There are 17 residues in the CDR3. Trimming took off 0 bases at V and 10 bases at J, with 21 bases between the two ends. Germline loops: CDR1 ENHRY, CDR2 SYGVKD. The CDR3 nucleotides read TGTGCCATCAGTGAGTCGTTGCAGGGAACGCCAAGTGGAAAACTGTTTTTT. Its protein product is CAISESLQGTPSGKLFF.

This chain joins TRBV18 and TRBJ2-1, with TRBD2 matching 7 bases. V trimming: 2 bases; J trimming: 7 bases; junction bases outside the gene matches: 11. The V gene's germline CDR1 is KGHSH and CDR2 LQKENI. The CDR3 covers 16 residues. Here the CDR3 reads CASSPSFLGGPNEQFF. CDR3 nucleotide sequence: TGTGCCAGCTCACCAAGCTTCCTGGGAGGGCCAAATGAGCAGTTCTTC.

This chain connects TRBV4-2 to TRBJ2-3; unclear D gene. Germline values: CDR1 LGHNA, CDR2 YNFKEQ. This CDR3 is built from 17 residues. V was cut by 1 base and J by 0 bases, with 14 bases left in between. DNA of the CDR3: TGTGCCAGCAGCCAAGCTGGTTACAGCAAGAGCACAGATACGCAGTATTTT. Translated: CASSQAGYSKSTDTQYF.

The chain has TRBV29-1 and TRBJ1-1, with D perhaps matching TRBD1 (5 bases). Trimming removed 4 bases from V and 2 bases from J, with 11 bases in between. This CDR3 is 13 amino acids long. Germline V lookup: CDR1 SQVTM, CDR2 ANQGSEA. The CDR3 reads CSVVDRPNTEAFF. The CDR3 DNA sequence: TGCAGCGTTGTCGACAGACCAAACACTGAAGCTTTCTTT.